This T cell receptor beta chain was identified in a study of early T cells in non-severe SARS-CoV-2 infection. In the study overall: Sequenced material consisted of bulk RNA (from unsorted whole blood), and chains were unpaired.

Worth noting for this clonotype: The antigen is undetermined.

Each cDNA molecule carried a unique molecular identifier. TCRdb analysed the 5' RACE reads with MiXCR anew, one entry per CDR3 protein. Of 100,000 to 130,000 distinct CDR3 sequences in the sample, around 10% were seen once. The CDR3 runs 12 residues. Germline lookup yields CDR1 SQVTM and CDR2 ANQGSEA. Between the trimmed V and J ends, which lost 7 bases and 7 bases, there was a span of 13 bases. General study points: The matching step, a VDJdb search, favored anti-spike CD8 responses and missed private and CD4 specificities.

The chain employs TRBV29-1 and TRBJ2-2; a possible D gene is TRBD1 (6 bases). Source material: whole blood. This clonotype was obtained from an adult who was a healthcare worker with PCR-confirmed SARS-CoV-2 infection or an uninfected control (not recorded which). The CDR3 region is CSGARGVGELFF. The CDR3 DNA reads as TGCAGCGGAGCCAGGGGTGTCGGGGAGCTGTTTTTT.